This is a list of T cell receptor beta chains from one sample in a study of T cell repertoires in cytomegalovirus infection. TCRdb independently ran MiXCR on the reads; one entry per CDR3 protein. Among some 940,000 distinct CDR3 sequences, 31% were seen once, and the ten largest hold over 12%. The antigens for these receptors are not known. The input for sequencing was cultured CD8+ T cells from PBMCs, taken from culture after CMV antigen stimulation. The source is a human donor in good health (CMV status not recorded). Some clones in this sample may be carry-over from other donors' samples. The conserved cysteine and the conserved F or W are not part of the CDR3 here. The size field is filled for only some rows; it gives once, few, many or a size class.

CDR3aa: ASSFGQGLDYGYT; v_gene: TRBV7-9; j_gene: TRBJ1-2; abundance: .
CDR3aa: ASSTLGQASSDNSPLH; v_gene: TRBV5-1; j_gene: TRBJ1-6; abundance: .
CDR3aa: ATSRDLRVGTGELF; v_gene: TRBV15; j_gene: TRBJ2-2; abundance: once
CDR3aa: ASSYRARAYEQY; v_gene: TRBV6-2/TRBV6-3; j_gene: TRBJ2-7; abundance: .
CDR3aa: ASSRPGVDTEAF; v_gene: TRBV7-8; j_gene: TRBJ1-1; abundance: many
CDR3aa: AISGRESSLITTEAF; v_gene: TRBV13; j_gene: TRBJ1-1; abundance: once
CDR3aa: ASSFNSPLH; v_gene: TRBV28; j_gene: TRBJ1-6; abundance: many
CDR3aa: ASSLGLSVDLSQETQY; v_gene: TRBV4-3; j_gene: TRBJ2-5; abundance: .
CDR3aa: ASRPSMNTEAF; v_gene: TRBV19; j_gene: TRBJ1-1; abundance: many
CDR3aa: SAPRGPPSGELF; v_gene: TRBV20-1; j_gene: TRBJ2-2; abundance: .
CDR3aa: ASGTGTGLNQPQH; v_gene: TRBV12-5; j_gene: TRBJ1-5; abundance: .
CDR3aa: ASSSGGDPNQPQH; v_gene: TRBV5-5; j_gene: TRBJ1-5; abundance: .
CDR3aa: ASSFLLPPNTGELF; v_gene: TRBV28; j_gene: TRBJ2-2; abundance: few
CDR3aa: ASSYGMSYEQY; v_gene: TRBV6-1; j_gene: TRBJ2-7; abundance: .
CDR3aa: ASSLLNTGELF; v_gene: TRBV7-2; j_gene: TRBJ2-2; abundance: many
CDR3aa: ASSNRTEANYGYT; v_gene: TRBV19; j_gene: TRBJ1-2; abundance: .
CDR3aa: ASSPTRGGKYNEQF; v_gene: TRBV7-6; j_gene: TRBJ2-1; abundance: .
CDR3aa: SARDLENTEAF; v_gene: TRBV20-1; j_gene: TRBJ1-1; abundance: .
CDR3aa: AIRSGGRPGEQY; v_gene: TRBV10-3; j_gene: TRBJ2-7; abundance: .
CDR3aa: ASSTVVTGADTQY; v_gene: TRBV7-8; j_gene: TRBJ2-3; abundance: many
CDR3aa: ATRDRGGNQPQH; v_gene: TRBV27; j_gene: TRBJ1-5; abundance: few
CDR3aa: ASIGQNYNSPLH; v_gene: TRBV7-8; j_gene: TRBJ1-6; abundance: few
CDR3aa: ASSLETGFYGYT; v_gene: TRBV7-9; j_gene: TRBJ1-2; abundance: few
CDR3aa: ASSLNSGFNYGYT; v_gene: TRBV9; j_gene: TRBJ1-2; abundance: .
CDR3aa: SVEDLRTGWGAEAF; v_gene: TRBV29-1; j_gene: TRBJ1-1; abundance: .
CDR3aa: ASSEISGDEQF; v_gene: TRBV2; j_gene: TRBJ2-1; abundance: .
CDR3aa: ASLMVNDNEQF; v_gene: TRBV5-6; j_gene: TRBJ2-1; abundance: .
CDR3aa: ASSYSTGKETQY; v_gene: TRBV6-6; j_gene: TRBJ2-5; abundance: many
CDR3aa: ASSVQGPEQF; v_gene: TRBV11-2; j_gene: TRBJ2-1; abundance: .
CDR3aa: ASSPPFGQETFEAF; v_gene: TRBV7-9; j_gene: TRBJ1-1; abundance: .
CDR3aa: ASSRTGGYEKLF; v_gene: TRBV9; j_gene: TRBJ1-4; abundance: few
CDR3aa: ASSLNRGSSTDTQY; v_gene: TRBV27; j_gene: TRBJ2-3; abundance: .
CDR3aa: ASSLSSFEAF; v_gene: TRBV7-2; j_gene: TRBJ1-1; abundance: many
CDR3aa: ASSLTSRGGRQGKYYGYT; v_gene: TRBV12-3/TRBV12-4; j_gene: TRBJ1-2; abundance: .
CDR3aa: ASSMEGINEQF; v_gene: TRBV6-5; j_gene: TRBJ2-1; abundance: few
CDR3aa: ASSSRQGLDGEQF; v_gene: TRBV5-5; j_gene: TRBJ2-1; abundance: .
CDR3aa: ASRGQGTLLANVLT; v_gene: TRBV7-6; j_gene: TRBJ2-6; abundance: .
CDR3aa: ASSAVAAGGDTQY; v_gene: TRBV6-6; j_gene: TRBJ2-3; abundance: .
CDR3aa: SVGETGQIYGYT; v_gene: TRBV29-1; j_gene: TRBJ1-2; abundance: .
CDR3aa: ASREQGMGGNTIY; v_gene: TRBV12-3/TRBV12-4; j_gene: TRBJ1-3; abundance: few
CDR3aa: ASSLLGLADNEQF; v_gene: TRBV12-3/TRBV12-4; j_gene: TRBJ2-1; abundance: few